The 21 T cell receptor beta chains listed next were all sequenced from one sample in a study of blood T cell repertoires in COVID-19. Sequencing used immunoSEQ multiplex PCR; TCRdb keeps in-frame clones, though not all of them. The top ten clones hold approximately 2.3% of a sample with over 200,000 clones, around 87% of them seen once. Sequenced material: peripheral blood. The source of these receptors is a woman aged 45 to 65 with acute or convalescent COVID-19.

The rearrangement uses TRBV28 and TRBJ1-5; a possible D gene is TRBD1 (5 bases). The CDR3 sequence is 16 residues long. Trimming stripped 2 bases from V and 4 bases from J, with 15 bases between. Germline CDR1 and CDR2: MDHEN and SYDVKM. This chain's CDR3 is CASSLDGAGKNQPQHF. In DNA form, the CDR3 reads TGTGCCAGCAGTTTAGATGGGGCAGGGAAAAATCAGCCCCAGCATTTT.

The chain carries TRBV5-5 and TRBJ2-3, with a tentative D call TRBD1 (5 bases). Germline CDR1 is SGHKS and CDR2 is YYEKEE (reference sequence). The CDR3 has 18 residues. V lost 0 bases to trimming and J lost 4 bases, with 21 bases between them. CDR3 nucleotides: TGTGCCAGCAGCTTGGGGACCCTCGTGGGGCACCCGGCAGATACGCAGTATTTT. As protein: CASSLGTLVGHPADTQYF.

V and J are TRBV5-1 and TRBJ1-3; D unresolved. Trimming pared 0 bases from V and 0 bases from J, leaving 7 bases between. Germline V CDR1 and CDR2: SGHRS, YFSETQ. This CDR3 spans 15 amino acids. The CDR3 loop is CASSLGESSGNTIYF. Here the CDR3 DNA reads TGCGCCAGCAGCTTGGGGGAGAGCTCTGGAAACACCATATATTTT.

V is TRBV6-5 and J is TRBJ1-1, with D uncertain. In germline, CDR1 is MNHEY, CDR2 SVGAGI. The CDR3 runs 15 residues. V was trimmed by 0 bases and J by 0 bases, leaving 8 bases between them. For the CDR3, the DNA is TGTGCCAGCAGTTACTCGAAACTGATGAACACTGAAGCTTTCTTT. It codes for CASSYSKLMNTEAFF.

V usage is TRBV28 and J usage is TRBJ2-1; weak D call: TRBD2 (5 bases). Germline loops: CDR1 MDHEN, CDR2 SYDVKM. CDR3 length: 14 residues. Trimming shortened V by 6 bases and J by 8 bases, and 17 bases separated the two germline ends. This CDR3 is CASSSAYKEDEQFF. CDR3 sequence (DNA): TGTGCCAGCAGCTCCGCCTACAAGGAGGATGAGCAGTTCTTC.

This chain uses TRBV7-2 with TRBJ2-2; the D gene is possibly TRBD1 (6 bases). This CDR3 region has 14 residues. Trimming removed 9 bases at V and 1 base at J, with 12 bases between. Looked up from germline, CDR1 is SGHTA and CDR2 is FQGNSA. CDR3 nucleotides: TGTGCCAGGGGGGCAGGTGGGAACACCGGGGAGCTGTTTTTT. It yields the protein CARGAGGNTGELFF.

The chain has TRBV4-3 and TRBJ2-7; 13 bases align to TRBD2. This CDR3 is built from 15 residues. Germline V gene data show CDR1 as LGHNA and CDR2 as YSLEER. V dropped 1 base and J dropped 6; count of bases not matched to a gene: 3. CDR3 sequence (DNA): TGCGCCAGCAGCCAAGGGACTAGCGGGAGAGGCGAGCAGTACTTC. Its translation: CASSQGTSGRGEQYF.

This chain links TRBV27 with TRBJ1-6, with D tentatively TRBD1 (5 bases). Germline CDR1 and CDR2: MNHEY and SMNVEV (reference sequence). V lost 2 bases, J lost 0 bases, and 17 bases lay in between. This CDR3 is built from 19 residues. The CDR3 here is CASSLRWTRRSSYNSPLHF. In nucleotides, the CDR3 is TGTGCCAGCAGTTTAAGGTGGACAAGGCGTAGCTCCTATAATTCACCCCTCCACTTT.

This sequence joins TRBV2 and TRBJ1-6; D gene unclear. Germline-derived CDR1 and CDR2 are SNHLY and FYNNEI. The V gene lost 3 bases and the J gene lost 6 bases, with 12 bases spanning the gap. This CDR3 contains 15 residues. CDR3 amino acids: CASSDGGRPNSPLHF. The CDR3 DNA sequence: TGTGCCAGCAGTGACGGCGGGCGGCCTAATTCACCCCTCCACTTT.

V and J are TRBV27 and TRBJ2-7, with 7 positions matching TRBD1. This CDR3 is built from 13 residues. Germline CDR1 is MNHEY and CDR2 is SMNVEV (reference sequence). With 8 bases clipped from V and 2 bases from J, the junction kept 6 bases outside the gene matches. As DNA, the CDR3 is TGTGCCAGCGGGATGACAGGGACCTACGAGCAGTACTTC. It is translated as CASGMTGTYEQYF.

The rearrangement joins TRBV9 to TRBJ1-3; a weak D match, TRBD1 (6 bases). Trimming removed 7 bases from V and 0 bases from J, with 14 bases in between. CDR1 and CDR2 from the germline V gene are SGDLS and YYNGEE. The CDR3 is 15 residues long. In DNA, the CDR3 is TGTGCCAGCGGCCAGGGGAGACGCTCTGGAAACACCATATATTTT. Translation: CASGQGRRSGNTIYF.

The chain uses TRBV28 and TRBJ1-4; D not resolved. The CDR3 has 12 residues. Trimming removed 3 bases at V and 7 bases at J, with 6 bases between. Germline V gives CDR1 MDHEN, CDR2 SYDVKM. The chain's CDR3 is CASSFTIEKLFF. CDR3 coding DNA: TGTGCCAGCAGTTTTACAATTGAAAAACTGTTTTTT.

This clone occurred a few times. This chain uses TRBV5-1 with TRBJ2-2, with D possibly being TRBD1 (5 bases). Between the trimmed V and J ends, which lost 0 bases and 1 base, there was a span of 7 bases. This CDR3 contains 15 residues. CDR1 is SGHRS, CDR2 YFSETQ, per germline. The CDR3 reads CASSLVQGNTGELFF. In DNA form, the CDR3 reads TGCGCCAGCAGCTTGGTCCAGGGGAACACCGGGGAGCTGTTTTTT.

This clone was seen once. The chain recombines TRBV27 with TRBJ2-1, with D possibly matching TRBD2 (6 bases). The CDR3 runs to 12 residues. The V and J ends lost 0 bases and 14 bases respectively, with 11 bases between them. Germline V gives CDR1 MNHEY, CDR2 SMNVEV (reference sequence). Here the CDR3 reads CASSLSVGEEFF. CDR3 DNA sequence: TGTGCCAGCAGTTTATCCGTAGGGGAGGAGTTCTTC.

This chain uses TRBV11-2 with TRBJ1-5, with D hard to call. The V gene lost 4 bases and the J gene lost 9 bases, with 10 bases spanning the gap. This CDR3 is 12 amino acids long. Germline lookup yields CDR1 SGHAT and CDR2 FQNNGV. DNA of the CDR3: TGTGCCAGCAGCTCAGACTTCGGGCCCCAGCATTTT. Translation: CASSSDFGPQHF. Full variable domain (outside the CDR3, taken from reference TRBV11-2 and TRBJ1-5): EAGVAQSPRYKIIEKRQSVAFWCNPISGHATLYWYQQILGQGPKLLIQFQNNGVVDDSQLPKDRFSAERLKGVDSTLKIQPAKLEDSAVYLCASSSDFGPQHFGDGTRLSIL.

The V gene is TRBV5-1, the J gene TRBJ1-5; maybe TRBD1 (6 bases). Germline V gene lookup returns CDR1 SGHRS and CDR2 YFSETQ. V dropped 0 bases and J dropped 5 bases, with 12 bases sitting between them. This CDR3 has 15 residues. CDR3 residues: CASSLAWGQDQPQHF. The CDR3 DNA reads TGCGCCAGCAGCTTGGCCTGGGGGCAGGATCAGCCCCAGCATTTT.

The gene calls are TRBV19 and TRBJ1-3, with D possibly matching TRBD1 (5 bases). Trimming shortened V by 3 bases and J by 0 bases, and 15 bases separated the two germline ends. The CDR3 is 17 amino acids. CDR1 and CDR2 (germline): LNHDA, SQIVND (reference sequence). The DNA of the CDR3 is TGTGCCAGTAGTATGGAGGGACGGCGAATCTCTGGAAACACCATATATTTT. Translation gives CASSMEGRRISGNTIYF.

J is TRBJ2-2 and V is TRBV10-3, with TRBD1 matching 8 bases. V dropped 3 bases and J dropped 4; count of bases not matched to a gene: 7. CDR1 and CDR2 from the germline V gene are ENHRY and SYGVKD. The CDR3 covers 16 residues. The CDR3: CAISESGTGPTGELFF. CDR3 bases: TGTGCCATCAGTGAATCGGGGACAGGACCCACCGGGGAGCTGTTTTTT.

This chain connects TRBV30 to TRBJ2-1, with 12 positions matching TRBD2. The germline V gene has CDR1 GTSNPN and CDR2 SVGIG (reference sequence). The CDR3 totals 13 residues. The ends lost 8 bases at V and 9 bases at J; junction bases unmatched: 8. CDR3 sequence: CAGGLAGSGEQFF. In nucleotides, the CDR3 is TGTGCCGGTGGACTAGCGGGATCGGGTGAGCAGTTCTTC.

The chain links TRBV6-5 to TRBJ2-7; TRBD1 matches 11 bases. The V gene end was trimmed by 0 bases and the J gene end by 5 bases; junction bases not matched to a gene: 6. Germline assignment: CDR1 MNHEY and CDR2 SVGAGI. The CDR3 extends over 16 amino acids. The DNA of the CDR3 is TGTGCCAGCAGTTACTCGTCGGGACAGGGGGACCACGAGCAGTACTTC. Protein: CASSYSSGQGDHEQYF.

The CDR3 DNA sequence: TGTGCCTGGAGTACACAGGGCCCCTATGGCTACACCTTC. Translating it yields CAWSTQGPYGYTF. The genes are TRBV30 and TRBJ1-2; D may be TRBD1 (6 bases). There are 13 residues in the CDR3. Trimming left V 2 bases short and J 4 bases short, with 11 bases between. Germline V CDR1 and CDR2: GTSNPN, SVGIG (reference sequence).